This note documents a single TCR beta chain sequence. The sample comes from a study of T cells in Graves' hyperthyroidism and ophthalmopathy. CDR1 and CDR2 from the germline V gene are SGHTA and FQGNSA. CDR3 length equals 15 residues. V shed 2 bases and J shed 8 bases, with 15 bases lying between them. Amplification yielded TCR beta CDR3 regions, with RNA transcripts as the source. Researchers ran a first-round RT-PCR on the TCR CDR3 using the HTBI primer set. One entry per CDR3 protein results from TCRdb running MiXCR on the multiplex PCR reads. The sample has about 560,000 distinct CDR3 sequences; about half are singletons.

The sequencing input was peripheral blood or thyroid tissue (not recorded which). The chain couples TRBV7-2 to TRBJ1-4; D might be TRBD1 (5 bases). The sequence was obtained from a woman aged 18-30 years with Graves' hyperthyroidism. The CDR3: CASSLFSQGREKLFF. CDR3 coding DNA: TGTGCCAGCAGCTTATTTTCGCAGGGTAGAGAAAAACTGTTTTTT.